This T cell receptor (beta chain) emerged from a study of blood T cells in healthy people across ages. Study results and caveats: Expanded clonotype shifts may have been confounded, as the donors had an unknown CMV status.

This CDR3 is 15 amino acids long. V lost 2 bases to trimming and J lost 13 bases, with 23 bases between them. Germline CDR1 MNHNS, CDR2 SASEGT. Then a second PCR, running roughly 7 to 11 cycles, was carried out with a sample-barcoded 5' primer and a J-beta primer mix. Each CDR3 protein gets one entry after TCRdb re-called the 5' RACE reads with MiXCR. The sample records over a million distinct CDR3 sequences, roughly 40% being singletons. Collection of 9.5 to 10 milliliters of peripheral blood was performed for each donor. Per sample, extraction of total RNA gave at least 5.5 micrograms in every case. This clonotype was picked up many times. Its antigen is unknown.

V and J are TRBV6-1 and TRBJ2-5; D is possibly TRBD1 (5 bases). Sequenced sample: blood. This TCR was sampled from a woman aged 18 to 35 in good health. Here the CDR3 reads CASSEFDGQGKLRYF. In DNA, the CDR3 is TGTGCCAGCAGTGAATTTGATGGGCAGGGAAAACTAAGGTACTTC.